This T cell receptor beta chain was sequenced during a study of lymphopenia after photon versus proton radiotherapy. Germline V gives CDR1 MDHEN, CDR2 SYDVKM. Trimming removed 10 bases from V and 4 bases from J, with 7 bases in between. This CDR3 contains 10 residues. This clone was observed a few times. Its specificity is not known. Only in-frame clones appear in the TCRdb table, and some are missing; sequencing was by immunoSEQ multiplex PCR. Of around 70,000 clones listed, around 92% are singletons. Study conclusions and caveats: A bigger post-nadir fall in TCR diversity correlated inversely with survival time in deceased patients. Under photons, naive T cells and diversity fell while effector/memory populations rose.

The rearrangement uses TRBV28 and TRBJ1-2; D gene uncertain. The source was peripheral blood, collected from a patient treated with photon-based radiotherapy. The origin of this receptor is a woman in her thirties or forties with cholangiocarcinoma. The CDR3 nucleotides read TGTGCCACATTCGGCTATGGCTACACCTTC. It encodes CATFGYGYTF.